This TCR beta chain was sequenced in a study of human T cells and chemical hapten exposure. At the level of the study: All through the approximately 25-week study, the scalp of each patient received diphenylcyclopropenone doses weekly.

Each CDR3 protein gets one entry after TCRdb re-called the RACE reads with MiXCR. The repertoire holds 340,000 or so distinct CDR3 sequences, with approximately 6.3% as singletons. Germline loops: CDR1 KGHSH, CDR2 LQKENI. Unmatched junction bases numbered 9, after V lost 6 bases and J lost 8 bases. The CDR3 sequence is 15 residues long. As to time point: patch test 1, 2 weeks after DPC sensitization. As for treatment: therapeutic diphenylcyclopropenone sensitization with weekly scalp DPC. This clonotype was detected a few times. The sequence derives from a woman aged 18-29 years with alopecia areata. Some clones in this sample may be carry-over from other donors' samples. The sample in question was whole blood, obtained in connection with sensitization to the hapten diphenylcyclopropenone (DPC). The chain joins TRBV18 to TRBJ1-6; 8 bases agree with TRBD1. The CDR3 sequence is CASSPQGAQDSPLHF. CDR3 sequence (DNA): TGTGCCAGCTCGCCTCAGGGGGCGCAAGATTCACCCCTCCACTTT.